The 9 T cell receptor beta chains below were found in one sample sequenced in a study of early T cells in non-severe SARS-CoV-2 infection. TCRdb analysed the 5' RACE reads with MiXCR anew, one entry per CDR3 protein. Seen here are about 110,000 distinct CDR3 sequences, 10% to 15% observed once, and the top ten hold approximately 3.5%. The material sequenced was whole blood, taken at baseline. The receptors derive from an adult who was a healthcare worker with PCR-confirmed SARS-CoV-2 infection or an uninfected control (not recorded which).

In this sample, this clonotype turned up a few times. This chain connects TRBV7-9 to TRBJ1-6; D is uncertain. V lost 5 bases and J 9 bases, leaving 11 bases between the germline ends. In germline, CDR1 is SEHNR, CDR2 FQNEAQ (reference sequence). The CDR3 is 13 amino acids. CDR3: CASSPGPVSPLHF. The CDR3 region has the DNA TGTGCCAGCAGCCCCGGCCCCGTTTCACCCCTCCACTTT. The variable domain in full, completed from reference TRBV7-9 and TRBJ1-6, reads DTGVSQNPRHKITKRGQNVTFRCDPISEHNRLYWYRQTLGQGPEFLTYFQNEAQLEKSRLLSDRFSAERPKGSFSTLEIQRTEQGDSAMYLCASSPGPVSPLHFGNGTRLTVT.

This clonotype was counted at least ten times. V and J are TRBV12-3 or TRBV12-4 and TRBJ2-7; possible D gene TRBD1, 6 bases. V lost 9 bases and J lost 3, with 12 bases in between. CDR3 length: 12 residues. CDR3 loop: CASTWTDYEQYF. CDR3 in DNA: TGTGCCAGTACCTGGACAGACTACGAGCAGTACTTC.

The table lists this clonotype with a few counts. The chain carries TRBV6-1 and TRBJ1-2; D gene uncertain. V lost 8 bases to trimming and J lost 2 bases, with 12 bases between them. This CDR3 contains 13 residues. Germline assignment: CDR1 MNHNS and CDR2 SASEGT. This CDR3 reads CASYNGPNYGYTF. The CDR3 region has the DNA TGTGCCAGCTACAATGGCCCCAACTATGGCTACACCTTC.

This chain links TRBV6-5 with TRBJ1-2, with a weak D call TRBD1 (6 bases). V lost 5 bases and J lost 8, with 15 bases in between. The CDR3 has 13 residues. CDR1 and CDR2 (germline): MNHEY, SVGAGI. CDR3 protein: CASSQGFNGGYTF. The CDR3 DNA is TGTGCCAGCAGTCAGGGGTTTAACGGAGGCTACACCTTC.

This clonotype was observed many times. The chain links TRBV29-1 to TRBJ2-1; TRBD2 agrees at 8 bases. This CDR3 has 15 residues. Germline V gene data show CDR1 as SQVTM and CDR2 as ANQGSEA. Trimming took 6 bases from V and 0 from J; bases not matched to a gene: 7. In DNA, the CDR3 is TGCAGCGTCGGGACTAGTCCCCACTCCTACAATGAGCAGTTCTTC. Protein: CSVGTSPHSYNEQFF.

The genes are TRBV4-2 and TRBJ2-2, with 8 bases that match TRBD1. The germline V gene encodes CDR1 LGHNA and CDR2 YNFKEQ. The length of the CDR3 is 13 residues. J lost 3 bases, V lost 10 bases, and 4 bases had no gene match. The CDR3 DNA reads as TGTGCCATTTTACAGGGGGACACCGGGGAGCTGTTTTTT. Protein sequence: CAILQGDTGELFF.

This clonotype was detected many times. The V gene is TRBV5-1, the J gene TRBJ1-2, with no clear D. Trimming removed 6 bases from V and 3 bases from J, with 18 bases in between. From germline, CDR1 is SGHRS and CDR2 YFSETQ. This CDR3 spans 15 amino acids. The chain's CDR3 is CASIDPGSRHYGYTF. The CDR3 region has the DNA TGCGCCAGCATAGACCCAGGTAGTCGGCACTATGGCTACACCTTC.

This clonotype was picked up a small number of times. J is TRBJ1-2 and V is TRBV20-1; 7 bases line up with TRBD1. CDR1 and CDR2 (germline): DFQATT, SNEGSKA (reference sequence). V was pared by 4 bases and J by 4 bases, with 9 bases of the junction left unmatched. The CDR3 runs 14 residues. CDR3: CSAKGGGEVYGYTF. CDR3 DNA sequence: TGCAGTGCTAAGGGAGGGGGCGAAGTCTATGGCTACACCTTC.

The rearrangement links TRBV6-2 or TRBV6-3 to TRBJ2-1, with TRBD2 matching over 15 bases. The V segment lost 0 bases and the J segment 4 bases; nucleotides outside the gene matches: 10. CDR3 length equals 20 residues. In germline, CDR1 is MNHEY, CDR2 SVGEGT. The CDR3 nucleotides are TGTGCCAGCAGTTACTCGGGGACTAGCGGGAGGACCGACTTTTACAATGAGCAGTTCTTC. It translates to CASSYSGTSGRTDFYNEQFF.